A single sample gave rise to the 26 T cell receptor beta chains below, sequenced in a study of T cell responses to AZD1222 COVID-19 vaccine (dated by TCRdb to the early 2020s). Library preparation employed the immunoSEQ multiplex PCR assay. Imported from immuneACCESS, the table was reduced by TCRdb to in-frame sequences with V and J called. These copies leave out some clones; in studies compared against another copy, an unresolved V gene accounts for under half, and the cause of the remainder is not known. The sample table lists about 130,000 clones, 88% of them with a count of one. The ten largest clones represent roughly a sixth of the sample. The sample's time point, from its label and the paper: baseline before first vaccination. What the treatment or condition label conveys for this sample: meningococcal conjugate vaccine given as trial control. The sample here was peripheral blood, taken on day 0 of MenACWY control vaccination. These receptors all stem from an adult in good health.

The chain joins TRBV28 to TRBJ2-2; D gene ambiguous. Trimming left V 1 base short and J 5 bases short, with 8 bases between. CDR1 and CDR2 from the germline V gene are MDHEN and SYDVKM. The CDR3 extends over 14 amino acids. CDR3 coding DNA: TGTGCCAGCAGTTTATTTAGATGGACCGGGGAGCTGTTTTTT. This encodes CASSLFRWTGELFF.

This clone was seen a single time. DNA for the CDR3: TGTGCCAGCAGTTTATTCGCGACTAGCGTGACAGATACGCAGTATTTT. Translating it yields CASSLFATSVTDTQYF. V and J are TRBV27 and TRBJ2-3; 8 bases are a match to TRBD2. The CDR3 extends over 16 amino acids. V lost 1 base and J lost 3; bases outside the gene matches: 6. From germline, CDR1 is MNHEY and CDR2 SMNVEV (reference sequence).

Of note for this clone: At one end the junction does not follow the germline gene, possibly because of a read error. The J gene is TRBJ2-6, the V gene TRBV28; 7 nucleotides match TRBD2. The CDR3 is 15 residues long. The germline V gene encodes CDR1 MDHEN and CDR2 SYDVKM. CDR3 nucleotide sequence: TGTGCCAGCCAGCGGGGCTATTCTGGAGCCAACGTCCTGACTTTC. Protein: CASQRGYSGANVLTF.

J is TRBJ2-1 and V is TRBV19, with TRBD1 matching 10 bases. Germline V gene lookup returns CDR1 LNHDA and CDR2 SQIVND (reference sequence). V lost 2 bases, J lost 8 bases, and 6 bases stayed unmatched. The CDR3 has 15 residues. In nucleotides, the CDR3 is TGTGCCAGTAGTATAACCAGCGGGACAGGGGATGAGCAGTTCTTC. Protein sequence: CASSITSGTGDEQFF.

V is TRBV10-1 and J is TRBJ2-3; 8 positions match TRBD1. Germline V lookup: CDR1 WNHNN, CDR2 SYGVQD (reference sequence). Trimming at V came to 4 bases and at J to 4 bases, leaving 4 bases not matched to a gene. The CDR3 covers 14 residues. This chain's CDR3 is CASSVRGLSDTQYF. CDR3 nucleotide sequence: TGCGCCAGCAGTGTCAGGGGGCTGTCAGATACGCAGTATTTT.

This chain joins TRBV15 and TRBJ2-7; no clear D. V was pared by 1 base and J by 3 bases, with 10 bases between. This CDR3 is built from 14 residues. The germline V gene has CDR1 LNHNV and CDR2 YYDKDF (reference sequence). The CDR3 here is CATSRARAGYEQYF. The CDR3 region has the DNA TGTGCCACCAGCAGAGCACGGGCCGGCTACGAGCAGTACTTC.

V is TRBV7-9 and J is TRBJ1-2, with no clear D. The ends were cut back, 0 bases at V and 4 bases at J, with 15 bases in the middle. The CDR3 runs 16 residues. Germline CDR1 SEHNR, CDR2 FQNEAQ (reference sequence). The CDR3, as DNA: TGTGCCAGCAGCTTAGCGGGTGGCAGCGCCTTCTATGGCTACACCTTC. Its translation is CASSLAGGSAFYGYTF.

The CDR3 region has the DNA TGTGCCAGCAGATACGGGGCTAGCGGGTCCTACAATGAGCAGTTCTTC. Translating it yields CASRYGASGSYNEQFF. The chain carries TRBV2 and TRBJ2-1, with TRBD2 matching over 8 bases. Germline lookup yields CDR1 SNHLY and CDR2 FYNNEI. This CDR3 region has 16 residues. J lost 1 base, V lost 6 bases, and 8 bases had no gene match. Filled out from reference TRBV2 and TRBJ2-1, the complete variable domain reads EPEVTQTPSHQVTQMGQEVILRCVPISNHLYFYWYRQILGQKVEFLVSFYNNEISEKSEIFDDQFSVERPDGSNFTLKIRSTKLEDSAMYFCASRYGASGSYNEQFFGPGTRLTVL.

The chain recombines TRBV3-1 (or the pseudogene TRBV3-2) with TRBJ1-2; D is unclear. The CDR3 is 14 amino acids. Germline loops: CDR1 LGHDT, CDR2 YNNKEL (reference sequence). V was cut by 1 base and J by 4 bases, with 10 bases left in between. DNA of the CDR3: TGTGCCAGCAGCCAAGGCCGGACTTTCTATGGCTACACCTTC. It is translated as CASSQGRTFYGYTF.

This rearrangement joins TRBV5-1 to TRBJ2-3; 7 nucleotides align to TRBD1. The trim removed 3 bases at V and 7 bases at J, leaving 5 bases unmatched. The CDR3 contains 13 residues. Germline V lookup: CDR1 SGHRS, CDR2 YFSETQ. The CDR3 reads CASSSGQTYTQYF. The CDR3, as DNA: TGCGCCAGCAGCTCGGGACAGACCTATACGCAGTATTTT.

The table lists this clone with a count of one. The chain uses TRBV7-6 and TRBJ2-1; 7 bases align to TRBD1. CDR3 length: 15 residues. The germline V gene encodes CDR1 SGHVS and CDR2 FNYEAQ. V dropped 1 base and J dropped 3; count of bases not matched to a gene: 3. The DNA of the CDR3 is TGTGCCAGCAGCTTAGGGGACAGCGGCTACAATGAGCAGTTCTTC. Translating it yields CASSLGDSGYNEQFF.

V is TRBV12-3 or TRBV12-4 and J is TRBJ1-4; TRBD1 matches at 8 bases. The CDR3 is 13 amino acids. Germline trimming cut 4 bases from V and 8 bases from J; bases unmatched to any gene: 3. The CDR3 DNA is TGTGCCAGCAGTTCGGACAGGGACGAAAAACTGTTTTTT. Residues: CASSSDRDEKLFF.

The gene calls are TRBV24-1 and TRBJ2-7; 7 positions agree with TRBD1. CDR3 length equals 15 residues. J was trimmed by 0 bases and V by 3 bases; bases with no gene match: 4. CDR1 is KGHDR and CDR2 is SFDVKD in the germline V gene. The CDR3, as DNA: TGTGCCACCAGTGATCGGACAGGCAGCTCCTACGAGCAGTACTTC. This translates into CATSDRTGSSYEQYF.

The chain carries TRBV5-1 and TRBJ2-7; perhaps TRBD1 as D (6 bases). The germline gives CDR1 SGHRS, CDR2 YFSETQ. The CDR3 sequence is 15 residues long. Trimming took off 1 base at V and 0 bases at J, with 11 bases between the two ends. The CDR3 sequence is CASSLPGTLSYEQYF. DNA for the CDR3: TGCGCCAGCAGCTTGCCTGGGACACTCTCCTACGAGCAGTACTTC.

This rearrangement joins TRBV9 to TRBJ1-2; D ambiguous. Deletions cut 4 bases from V and 6 bases from J, with 13 bases between. The CDR3 contains 13 residues. CDR1 and CDR2 (germline): SGDLS, YYNGEE. The CDR3 is CASSLAPSDGYTF. The DNA of the CDR3 is TGTGCCAGCAGCCTTGCCCCCAGCGATGGCTACACCTTC. Looking up the rest from reference TRBV9 and TRBJ1-2 gives the full variable domain: DSGVTQTPKHLITATGQRVTLRCSPRSGDLSVYWYQQSLDQGLQFLIQYYNGEERAKGNILERFSAQQFPDLHSELNLSSLELGDSALYFCASSLAPSDGYTFGSGTRLTVV.

This clone was observed once. The rearrangement uses TRBV19 and TRBJ2-7; 11 bases map to TRBD1. The CDR3 runs 14 residues. Germline loops: CDR1 LNHDA, CDR2 SQIVND (reference sequence). After removal of 1 base from V and 7 bases from J, the junction contained 3 bases not matched to a gene. The CDR3 here is CASSIGTGGWEQYF. The CDR3 DNA follows: TGTGCCAGTAGTATAGGGACAGGGGGCTGGGAGCAGTACTTC.

The rearrangement uses TRBV4-1 and TRBJ2-3; perhaps D is TRBD1 or TRBD2 (5 bases each). Trimming took 2 bases from V and 2 from J, leaving 14 bases between them. The CDR3 totals 16 residues. CDR1 and CDR2 (germline): MGHRA, YSYEKL. The CDR3 nucleotides read TGCGCCAGCAGCCAATCCGGGGACGGCCACACAGATACGCAGTATTTT. This codes for CASSQSGDGHTDTQYF.

V and J are TRBV4-1 and TRBJ2-3; tentative D call: TRBD2 (6 bases). This CDR3 region has 14 residues. V was shortened by 1 base and J by 6 bases, with 11 bases between the two germline ends. The germline V gene has CDR1 MGHRA and CDR2 YSYEKL. The CDR3 reads CASSQVAGRDTQYF. The CDR3 DNA is TGCGCCAGCAGCCAAGTGGCGGGACGCGATACGCAGTATTTT.

The genes are TRBV4-2 and TRBJ1-2; 9 bases are shared with TRBD1. After removal of 0 bases from V and 6 bases from J, the junction contained 8 bases not matched to a gene. There are 16 residues in the CDR3. Looked up from germline, CDR1 is LGHNA and CDR2 is YNFKEQ. CDR3 sequence reads: CASSQDAGTGFHGYTF. In nucleotides, the CDR3 is TGTGCCAGCAGCCAAGACGCCGGGACAGGGTTCCATGGCTACACCTTC.

Written as DNA, the CDR3 is TGTGCCAGCTCACCAGTATCTAGCGGGAATTACGAGCAGTACTTC. It encodes CASSPVSSGNYEQYF. The J gene is TRBJ2-7, the V gene TRBV18; 9 nucleotides align to TRBD2. The ends lost 2 bases at V and 4 bases at J; junction bases unmatched: 6. Germline CDR1 is KGHSH and CDR2 is LQKENI. This CDR3 is built from 15 residues.

This clone was counted a few times. This rearrangement joins TRBV5-1 to TRBJ2-2; D unresolved. The germline CDR1 and CDR2 sequences are SGHRS and YFSETQ. With 3 bases removed from V and 3 bases from J, the gap between germline ends came to 9 bases. The CDR3 loop spans 14 amino acids. The CDR3 loop reads CASSSDVHTGELFF. In DNA form, the CDR3 reads TGCGCCAGCAGCTCCGACGTGCACACCGGGGAGCTGTTTTTT.

CDR3: CAISEAGETQYF. In DNA form, the CDR3 reads TGTGCCATCAGTGAGGCGGGGGAGACCCAGTACTTC. The chain couples TRBV10-3 to TRBJ2-5; maybe TRBD2 (6 bases). This CDR3 has 12 residues. CDR1 and CDR2 from the germline V gene are ENHRY and SYGVKD. Deletions cut 2 bases from V and 5 bases from J, with 6 bases between.

This chain joins TRBV5-5 and TRBJ1-1; D gene uncertain. V was shortened by 1 base and J by 0 bases, with 7 bases between the two germline ends. Germline V gene sequence: CDR1 SGHKS, CDR2 YYEKEE (reference sequence). The CDR3 has 14 residues. The CDR3 bases are TGTGCCAGCAGCTTGCTAGGGTTGAACACTGAAGCTTTCTTT. Protein sequence: CASSLLGLNTEAFF.

This chain connects TRBV7-3 to TRBJ2-1; a weak D match, TRBD2 (6 bases). V lost 5 bases to trimming and J lost 5 bases, with 13 bases between them. The CDR3 is 14 amino acids. Germline V lookup: CDR1 SGHTA, CDR2 FQGTGA. The CDR3 here is CASSPGTRNNEQFF. For the CDR3, the DNA is TGTGCCAGCAGCCCCGGGACTCGTAACAATGAGCAGTTCTTC.

The genes are TRBV18 and TRBJ2-3, with TRBD2 matching over 7 bases. J lost 6 bases, V lost 1 base, and 10 bases had no gene match. This CDR3 is 16 amino acids long. Per germline, CDR1 KGHSH and CDR2 LQKENI. The CDR3: CASSPLRAGVTDTQYF. CDR3 bases: TGTGCCAGCTCACCACTTCGCGCGGGAGTGACGGATACGCAGTATTTT. Combining the CDR3 with reference TRBV18 and TRBJ2-3 gives the whole variable domain NAGVMQNPRHLVRRRGQEARLRCSPMKGHSHVYWYRQLPEEGLKFMVYLQKENIIDESGMPKERFSAEFPKEGPSILRIQQVVRGDSAAYFCASSPLRAGVTDTQYFGPGTRLTVL.

This sequence joins TRBV5-1 and TRBJ2-1; no clear D gene. Trimming removed 3 bases from V and 5 bases from J, with 6 bases in between. CDR3 length: 12 residues. CDR1 is SGHRS, CDR2 YFSETQ, per germline. The CDR3: CASSWPNNEQFF. The CDR3 DNA sequence: TGCGCCAGCAGCTGGCCCAACAATGAGCAGTTCTTC.